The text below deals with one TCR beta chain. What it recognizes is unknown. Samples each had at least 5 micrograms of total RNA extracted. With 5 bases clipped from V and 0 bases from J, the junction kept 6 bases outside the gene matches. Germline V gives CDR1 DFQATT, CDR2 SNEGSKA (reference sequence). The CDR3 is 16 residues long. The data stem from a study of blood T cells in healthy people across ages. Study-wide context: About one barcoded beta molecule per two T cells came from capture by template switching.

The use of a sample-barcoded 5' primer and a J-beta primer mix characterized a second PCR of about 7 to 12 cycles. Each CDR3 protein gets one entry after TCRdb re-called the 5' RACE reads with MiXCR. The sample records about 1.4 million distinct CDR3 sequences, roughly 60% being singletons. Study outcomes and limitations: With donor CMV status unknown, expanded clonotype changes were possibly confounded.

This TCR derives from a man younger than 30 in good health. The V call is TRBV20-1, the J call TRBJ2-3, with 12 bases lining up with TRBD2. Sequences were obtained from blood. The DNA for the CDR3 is TGCAGTGCTGGACTAGCGGGGAGTACTAGCACAGATACGCAGTATTTT. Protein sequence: CSAGLAGSTSTDTQYF.